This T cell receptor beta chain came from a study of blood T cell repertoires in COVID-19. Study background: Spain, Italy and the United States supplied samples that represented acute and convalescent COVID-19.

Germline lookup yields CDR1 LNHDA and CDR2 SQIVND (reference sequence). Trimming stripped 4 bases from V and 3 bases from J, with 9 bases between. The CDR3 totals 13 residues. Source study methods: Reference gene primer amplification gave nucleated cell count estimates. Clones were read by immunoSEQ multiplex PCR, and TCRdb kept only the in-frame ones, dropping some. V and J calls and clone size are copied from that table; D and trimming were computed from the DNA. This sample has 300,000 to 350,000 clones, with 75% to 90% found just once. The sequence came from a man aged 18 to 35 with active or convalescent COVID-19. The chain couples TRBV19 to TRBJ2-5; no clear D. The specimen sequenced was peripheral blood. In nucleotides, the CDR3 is TGTGCCAGTAGTACTTGGAGTAAAGAGACCCAGTACTTC. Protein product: CASSTWSKETQYF.